These 5 T cell receptor beta chains share one sample of origin, sequenced in a study of T cells in Graves' hyperthyroidism and ophthalmopathy. What was amplified from RNA transcripts were TCR beta CDR3 regions. The TCR CDR3 first-round RT-PCR relied on the HTBI primer set. TCRdb passed the multiplex PCR reads through MiXCR, listing each CDR3 protein once. Of under 600,000 distinct CDR3 sequences in the sample, 16% were seen once. Sequenced sample: blood. Receptors were obtained from a woman between 40 and 50 years old with Graves' ophthalmopathy.

The chain links TRBV28 to TRBJ1-4; no definite D call. The CDR3 is 12 residues long. Trimming removed 8 bases at V and 12 bases at J, with 16 bases between. Per the germline V gene, CDR1 is MDHEN and CDR2 is SYDVKM. The CDR3 bases are TGTGCCAGCTCCCAGAGGGTGGAAGAACTGTTTTTT. This codes for CASSQRVEELFF.

This clonotype was seen many times. The chain employs TRBV28 and TRBJ2-3; D call uncertain. The germline V and J ends were trimmed by 5 bases and 5 bases, with 17 bases remaining between them. Germline CDR1 is MDHEN and CDR2 is SYDVKM. This CDR3 spans 15 amino acids. CDR3 in DNA: TGTGCCAGCAGTACTTGGGATGGAGTAAGAGATACGCAGTATTTT. Translation: CASSTWDGVRDTQYF.

V usage is TRBV12-5 and J usage is TRBJ2-1, with 15 bases lining up with TRBD2. Germline CDR1 LGHNT, CDR2 FRNRAP. The CDR3 extends over 16 amino acids. Germline trimming cut 6 bases from V and 4 bases from J; bases unmatched to any gene: 4. CDR3 bases: TGTGCTAGTGGCCTCGGACTAGCGGGGGGGTACAATGAGCAGTTCTTC. Its protein product is CASGLGLAGGYNEQFF.

This clonotype was recorded a few times. This chain links TRBV29-1 with TRBJ1-3, with D maybe TRBD1 (5 bases). This CDR3 has 14 amino acids. Looked up from germline, CDR1 is SQVTM and CDR2 is ANQGSEA. Between the trimmed V and J ends, which lost 5 bases and 0 bases, there was a span of 11 bases. The CDR3 spells CSVSPGTSGNTIYF. In DNA, the CDR3 is TGCAGCGTTTCCCCGGGGACCTCTGGAAACACCATATATTTT. Looking up the rest from reference TRBV29-1 and TRBJ1-3 gives the full variable domain: SAVISQKPSRDICQRGTSLTIQCQVDSQVTMMFWYRQQPGQSLTLIATANQGSEATYESGFVIDKFPISRPNLTFSTLTVSNMSPEDSSIYLCSVSPGTSGNTIYFGEGSWLTVV.

This clonotype was recorded many times. The chain couples TRBV7-8 to TRBJ2-5, with D perhaps given as TRBD1 or TRBD2 (6 bases each). V shed 7 bases and J shed 2 bases, with 17 bases lying between them. Germline V lookup: CDR1 SGHVS, CDR2 FQNEAQ. The CDR3 has 15 residues. The CDR3: CASNPGRGLQETQYF. In DNA, the CDR3 is TGTGCCAGCAACCCGGGCCGGGGGCTGCAAGAGACCCAGTACTTC.